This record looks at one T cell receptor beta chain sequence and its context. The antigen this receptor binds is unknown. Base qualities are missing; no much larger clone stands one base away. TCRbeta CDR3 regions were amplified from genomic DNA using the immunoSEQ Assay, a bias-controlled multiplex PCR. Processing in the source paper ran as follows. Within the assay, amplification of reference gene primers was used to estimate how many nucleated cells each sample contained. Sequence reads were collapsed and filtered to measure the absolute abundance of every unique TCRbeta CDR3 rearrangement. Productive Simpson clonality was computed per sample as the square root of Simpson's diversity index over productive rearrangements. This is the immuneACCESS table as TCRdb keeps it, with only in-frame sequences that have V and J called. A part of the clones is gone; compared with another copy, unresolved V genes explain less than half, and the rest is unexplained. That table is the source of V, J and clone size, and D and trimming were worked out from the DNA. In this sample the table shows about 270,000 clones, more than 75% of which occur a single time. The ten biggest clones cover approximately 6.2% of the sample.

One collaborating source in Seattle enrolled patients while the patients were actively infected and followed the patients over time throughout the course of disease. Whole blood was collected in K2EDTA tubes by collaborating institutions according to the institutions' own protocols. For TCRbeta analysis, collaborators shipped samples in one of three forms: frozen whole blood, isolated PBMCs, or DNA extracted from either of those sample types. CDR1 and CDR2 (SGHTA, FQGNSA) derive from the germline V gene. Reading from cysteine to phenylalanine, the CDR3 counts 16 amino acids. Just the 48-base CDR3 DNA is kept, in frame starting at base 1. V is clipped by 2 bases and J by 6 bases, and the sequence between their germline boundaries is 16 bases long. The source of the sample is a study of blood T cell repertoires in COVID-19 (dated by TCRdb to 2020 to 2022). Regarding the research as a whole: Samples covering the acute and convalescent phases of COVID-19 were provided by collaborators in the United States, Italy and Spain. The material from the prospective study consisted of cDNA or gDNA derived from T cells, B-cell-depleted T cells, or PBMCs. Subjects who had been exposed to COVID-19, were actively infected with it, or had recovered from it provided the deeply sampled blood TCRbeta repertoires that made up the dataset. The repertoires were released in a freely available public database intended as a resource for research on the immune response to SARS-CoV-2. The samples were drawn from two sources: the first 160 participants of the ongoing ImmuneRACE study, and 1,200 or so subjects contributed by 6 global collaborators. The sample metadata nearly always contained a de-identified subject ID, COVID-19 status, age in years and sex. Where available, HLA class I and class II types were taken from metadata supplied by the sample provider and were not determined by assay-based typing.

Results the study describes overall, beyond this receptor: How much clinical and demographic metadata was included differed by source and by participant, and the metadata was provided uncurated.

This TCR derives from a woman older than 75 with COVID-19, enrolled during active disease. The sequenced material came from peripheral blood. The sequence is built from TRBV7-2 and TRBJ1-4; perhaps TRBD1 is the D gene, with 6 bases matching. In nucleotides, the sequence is TGTGCCAGCAGCTTATTTGCAGGGGTAATGGATGAAAAACTGTTTTTT. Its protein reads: CASSLFAGVMDEKLFF.